These T cell receptor beta chains were read from a single sample in a study of cytomegalovirus exposure and HLA in healthy donors. TCRdb keeps only in-frame clones here, not all; method: immunoSEQ multiplex PCR. Of 150,000 to 200,000 clones listed, 70% to 90% were seen once; the top ten hold under 2%. Sequenced: PBMCs. These TCRs come from a woman younger than 30 in good health and CMV-seronegative. CDR3s include the opening cysteine and the closing phenylalanine or tryptophan. A D gene is named only where the DNA matches it firmly. For some rows the clone size is stated as once, few or many, or as a class when expanded; others skip it.

d_gene,j_gene,abundance,v_gene,CDR3aa
TRBD2,TRBJ2-7,NA,TRBV5-6,CASSLVAGVGEQYF
TRBD2,TRBJ2-3,NA,TRBV5-4,CASSSRGTDTQYF
NA,TRBJ2-5,NA,TRBV2,CASRVQGGEETQYF
NA,TRBJ2-5,NA,TRBV19,CASSTPGLGVETQYF
NA,TRBJ2-1,once,TRBV9,CASSLGGASYNEQFF
NA,TRBJ1-2,NA,TRBV29-1,CSASRQNYGYTF
NA,TRBJ2-7,NA,TRBV16,CASSRPPRGSGEQYF
NA,TRBJ1-4,few,TRBV14,CASSQENSGILGKLFF
TRBD2,TRBJ2-1,NA,TRBV2,CASSVGRSYNEQFF
TRBD2,TRBJ2-7,NA,TRBV28,CASSFFKALLAGESEQYF
NA,TRBJ1-4,NA,TRBV27,CATRDILGEKLFF
TRBD1,TRBJ2-2,NA,TRBV30,CAWSTGVTTGELFF
NA,TRBJ1-1,NA,TRBV6-5,CASHRGLSGNTEAFF
NA,TRBJ1-2,NA,TRBV30,CAWSADFGENYGYTF
NA,TRBJ1-4,NA,TRBV19,CASSIQVYEKLFF
NA,TRBJ1-1,NA,TRBV19,CASRPDRFMNTEAFF
TRBD2,TRBJ2-1,NA,TRBV5-3,CARSHGLAGYNEQFF
TRBD2,TRBJ2-1,NA,TRBV14,CASSPSTSGPESYNEQFF
NA,TRBJ1-2,NA,TRBV5-8,CASSLGFAGNYGYTF
TRBD2,TRBJ2-3,NA,TRBV27,CASSQRLAATDTQYF
TRBD2,TRBJ2-7,NA,TRBV29-1,CSVPVGEGEQYF
TRBD2,TRBJ2-5,NA,TRBV19,CASTNSGLAGGSGRETQYF
NA,TRBJ2-2,few,TRBV5-1,CASSPPEAGNTGELFF
NA,TRBJ1-6,NA,TRBV5-1,CASSPQASRDSPLHF
NA,TRBJ2-5,NA,TRBV27,CASSLRSRFGETQYF
TRBD1,TRBJ2-1,NA,TRBV19,CASSIEGTGGIRNEQFF
NA,TRBJ1-5,NA,TRBV6-5,CASSYSKIGVNQPQHF
TRBD1,TRBJ1-2,NA,TRBV6-5,CASSYTGQLYGYTF
NA,TRBJ2-5,NA,TRBV6-1,CASSTLWEETQYF
TRBD1,TRBJ1-2,NA,TRBV9,CASSVDPSQGDLGYTF
NA,TRBJ2-7,NA,TRBV2,CASSDRDMTYEQYF
NA,TRBJ1-3,few,TRBV6-5,CASSRPSGNTIYF
NA,TRBJ1-1,NA,TRBV30,CAGSPVTEDTEAFF